This T cell receptor (beta chain) was identified in a study of pediatric ulcerative colitis. General study results and limits: Total lymphocyte DNA, not sorted subsets, was the template. Two rectal CDR3 clonotypes occurred in all ulcerative colitis patients. Substantially fewer templates came from a couple of patients' blood samples.

In its sample, this clone was seen once. Its cognate antigen is unknown. The method was immunoSEQ multiplex PCR; TCRdb's version includes in-frame clones alone and lacks a portion of them. The table has fewer than 40,000 clones, around 82% seen once; the top ten hold approximately 4%. CDR1 and CDR2 from the germline V gene are SEHNR and FQNEAQ (reference sequence). The V gene lost 5 bases and the J gene lost 1 base, with 15 bases spanning the gap. The length of the CDR3 is 17 residues. This receptor was obtained from a boy aged 5-17 years with severe ulcerative colitis. The sample comprised blood. The rearrangement joins TRBV7-9 to TRBJ2-6; D ambiguous. Here the CDR3 reads CASSPRNLGSGANVLTF. In nucleotides, the CDR3 is TGTGCCAGCAGCCCGAGAAACCTTGGATCTGGGGCCAACGTCCTGACTTTC.